This entry is about one TCR beta chain. This entry is derived from a study of cytomegalovirus exposure and HLA in healthy donors. The V gene lost 4 bases and the J gene lost 5 bases, with 7 bases spanning the gap. Germline lookup yields CDR1 SGHTA and CDR2 FQGNSA. This CDR3 is 12 amino acids long. The PCR employed 60 Vbeta primers together with 13 Jbeta primers. The protocol was immunoSEQ multiplex PCR, while the TCRdb copy is restricted to in-frame clones and leaves out a portion. The sample carries some 200,000 clones, roughly 80% recorded once. Sequencing was done on a sample of PBMCs. The TCR sequence derives from a middle-aged man in good health and CMV-seronegative. This chain joins TRBV7-2 and TRBJ2-3, with a weak D call TRBD1 (6 bases). CDR3 DNA: TGTGCCAGCAGCTACAGGGAAGATACGCAGTATTTT. Residues: CASSYREDTQYF.